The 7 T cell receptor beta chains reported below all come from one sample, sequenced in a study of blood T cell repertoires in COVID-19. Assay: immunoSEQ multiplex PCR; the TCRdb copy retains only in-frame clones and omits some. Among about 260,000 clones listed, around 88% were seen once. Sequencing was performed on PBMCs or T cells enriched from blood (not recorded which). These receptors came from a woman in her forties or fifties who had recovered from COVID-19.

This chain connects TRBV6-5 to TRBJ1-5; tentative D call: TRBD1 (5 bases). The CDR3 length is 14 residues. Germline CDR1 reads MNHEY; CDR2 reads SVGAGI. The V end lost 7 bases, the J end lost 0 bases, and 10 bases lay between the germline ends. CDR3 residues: CASTQGYSNQPQHF. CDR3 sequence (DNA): TGTGCCAGCACCCAGGGATATAGCAATCAGCCCCAGCATTTT.

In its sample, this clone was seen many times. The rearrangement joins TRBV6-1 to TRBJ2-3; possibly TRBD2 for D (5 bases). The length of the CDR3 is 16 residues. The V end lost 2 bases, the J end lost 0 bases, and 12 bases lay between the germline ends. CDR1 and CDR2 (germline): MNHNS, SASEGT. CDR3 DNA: TGTGCCAGCAGTGAAAAGGGCGGGTGGAGCACAGATACGCAGTATTTT. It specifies CASSEKGGWSTDTQYF.

The CDR3 sequence: CASSQEGYSNQPQHF. CDR3 DNA: TGCGCCAGCAGCCAAGAGGGCTATAGCAATCAGCCCCAGCATTTT. The chain is built from TRBV4-1 and TRBJ1-5; unclear D gene. This CDR3 is 15 amino acids long. Looked up from germline, CDR1 is MGHRA and CDR2 is YSYEKL. V was trimmed by 0 bases and J by 0 bases, leaving 6 bases between them.

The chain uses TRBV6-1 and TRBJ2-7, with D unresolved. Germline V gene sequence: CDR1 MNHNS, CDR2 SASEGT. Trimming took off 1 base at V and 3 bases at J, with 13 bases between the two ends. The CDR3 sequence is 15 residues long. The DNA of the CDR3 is TGTGCCAGCAGTGAAGTATCTCTCTCCGGCTACGAGCAGTACTTC. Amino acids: CASSEVSLSGYEQYF.

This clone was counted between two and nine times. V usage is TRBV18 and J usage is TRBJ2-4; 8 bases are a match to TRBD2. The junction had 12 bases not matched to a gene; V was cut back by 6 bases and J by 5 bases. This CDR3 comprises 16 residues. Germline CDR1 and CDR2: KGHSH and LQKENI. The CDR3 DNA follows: TGTGCCAGCTCGGAGGCTAGCGGGTGGAGGGAAAACATTCAGTACTTC. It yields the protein CASSEASGWRENIQYF.

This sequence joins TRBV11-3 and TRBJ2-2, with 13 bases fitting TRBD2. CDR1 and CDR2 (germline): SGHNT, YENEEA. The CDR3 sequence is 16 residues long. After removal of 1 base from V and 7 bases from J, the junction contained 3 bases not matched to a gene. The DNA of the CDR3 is TGTGCCAGCAGCTTAGTCCGACTAGCGGGGGGCGGGGAGCTGTTTTTT. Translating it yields CASSLVRLAGGGELFF.

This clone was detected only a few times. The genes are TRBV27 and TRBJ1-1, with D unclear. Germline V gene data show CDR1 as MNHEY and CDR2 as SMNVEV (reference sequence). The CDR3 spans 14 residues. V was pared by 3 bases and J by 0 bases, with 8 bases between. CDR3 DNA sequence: TGTGCCAGCAGTTTCCGCGTCATGAACACTGAAGCTTTCTTT. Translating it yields CASSFRVMNTEAFF.